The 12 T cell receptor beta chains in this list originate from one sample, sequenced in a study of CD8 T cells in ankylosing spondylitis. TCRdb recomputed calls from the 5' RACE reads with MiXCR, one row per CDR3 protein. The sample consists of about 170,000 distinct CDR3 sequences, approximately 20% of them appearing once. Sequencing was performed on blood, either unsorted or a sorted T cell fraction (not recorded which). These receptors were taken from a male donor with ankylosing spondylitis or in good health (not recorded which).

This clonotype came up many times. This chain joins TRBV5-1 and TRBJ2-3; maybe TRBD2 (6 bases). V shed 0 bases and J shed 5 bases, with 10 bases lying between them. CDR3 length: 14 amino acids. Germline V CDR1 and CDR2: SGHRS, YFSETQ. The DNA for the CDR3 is TGCGCCAGCAGCTTGGCTCGGAGGGAAGATACGCAGTATTTT. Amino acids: CASSLARREDTQYF. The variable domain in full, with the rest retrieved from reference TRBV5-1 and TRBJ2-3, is KAGVTQTPRYLIKTRGQQVTLSCSPISGHRSVSWYQQTPGQGLQFLFEYFSETQRNKGNFPGRFSGRQFSNSRSEMNVSTLELGDSALYLCASSLARREDTQYFGPGTRLTVL.

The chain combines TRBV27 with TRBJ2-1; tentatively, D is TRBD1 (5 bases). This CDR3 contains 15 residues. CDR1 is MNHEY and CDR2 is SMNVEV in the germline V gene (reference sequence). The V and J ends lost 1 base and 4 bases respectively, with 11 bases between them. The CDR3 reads CASSLFRVSYNEQFF. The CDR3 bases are TGTGCCAGCAGTTTATTCAGGGTGTCGTACAATGAGCAGTTCTTC.

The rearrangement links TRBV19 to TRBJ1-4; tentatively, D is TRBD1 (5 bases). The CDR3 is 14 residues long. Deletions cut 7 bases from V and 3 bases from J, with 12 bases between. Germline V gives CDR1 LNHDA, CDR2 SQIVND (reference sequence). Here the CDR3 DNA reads TGTGCCAGTAAGGGGAGAGCGGCTAATGAAAAACTGTTTTTT. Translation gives CASKGRAANEKLFF.

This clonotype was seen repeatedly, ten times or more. The CDR3 here is CASSLGQTYNSPLHF. CDR3 nucleotide sequence: TGTGCCAGCAGTTTGGGTCAGACCTATAATTCACCCCTCCACTTT. The J gene is TRBJ1-6, the V gene TRBV28; D is unclear. The germline CDR1 and CDR2 sequences are MDHEN and SYDVKM. V lost 3 bases and J 2 bases, leaving 8 bases between the germline ends. CDR3 length: 15 amino acids.

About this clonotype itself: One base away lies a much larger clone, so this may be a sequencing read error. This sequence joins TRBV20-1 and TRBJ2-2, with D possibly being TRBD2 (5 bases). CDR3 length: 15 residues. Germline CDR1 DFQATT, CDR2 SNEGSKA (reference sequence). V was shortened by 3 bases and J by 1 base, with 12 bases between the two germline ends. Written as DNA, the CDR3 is TGCAGTGCTAGGGTTCCTAGCAGGAACACCGGGGAGCTGTTTTTT. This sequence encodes CSARVPSRNTGELFF.

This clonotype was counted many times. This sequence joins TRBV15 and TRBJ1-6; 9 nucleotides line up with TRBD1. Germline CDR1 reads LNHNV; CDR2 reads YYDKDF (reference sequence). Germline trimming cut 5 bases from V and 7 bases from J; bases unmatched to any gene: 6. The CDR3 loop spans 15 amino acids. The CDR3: CATSVRQGENSPLHF. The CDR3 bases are TGTGCCACCAGCGTCCGACAGGGGGAAAATTCACCCCTCCACTTT.

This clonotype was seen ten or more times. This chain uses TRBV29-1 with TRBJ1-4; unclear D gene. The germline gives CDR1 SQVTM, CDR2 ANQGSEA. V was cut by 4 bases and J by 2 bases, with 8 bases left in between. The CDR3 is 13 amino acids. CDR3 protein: CSVVWPTNEKLFF. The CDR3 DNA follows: TGCAGCGTTGTGTGGCCCACTAATGAAAAACTGTTTTTT.

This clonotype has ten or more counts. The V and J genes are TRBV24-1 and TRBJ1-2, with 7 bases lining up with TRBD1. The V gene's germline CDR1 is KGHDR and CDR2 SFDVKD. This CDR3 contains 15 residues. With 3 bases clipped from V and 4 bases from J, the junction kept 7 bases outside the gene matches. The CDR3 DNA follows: TGTGCCACCAGTGATCGACCGACAGGGATCTATGGCTACACCTTC. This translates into CATSDRPTGIYGYTF.

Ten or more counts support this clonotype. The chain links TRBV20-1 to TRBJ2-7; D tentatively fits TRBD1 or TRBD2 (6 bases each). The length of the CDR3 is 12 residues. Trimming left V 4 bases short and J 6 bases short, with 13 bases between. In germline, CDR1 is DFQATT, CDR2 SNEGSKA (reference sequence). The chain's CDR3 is CSATQGRGEQYF. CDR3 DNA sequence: TGCAGTGCTACGCAGGGGCGGGGCGAGCAGTACTTC.

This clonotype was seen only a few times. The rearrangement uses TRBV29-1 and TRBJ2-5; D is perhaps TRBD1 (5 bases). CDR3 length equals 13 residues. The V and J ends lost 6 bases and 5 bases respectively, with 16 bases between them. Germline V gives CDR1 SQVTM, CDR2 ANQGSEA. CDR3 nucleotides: TGCAGCGTCGCGGACACGATGAGTGAGACCCAGTACTTC. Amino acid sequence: CSVADTMSETQYF.

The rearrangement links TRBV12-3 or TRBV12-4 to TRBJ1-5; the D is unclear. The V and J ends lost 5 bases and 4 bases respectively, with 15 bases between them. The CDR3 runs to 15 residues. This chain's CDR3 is CASSAPTRPNQPQHF. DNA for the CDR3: TGTGCCAGCAGTGCCCCGACGCGGCCTAATCAGCCCCAGCATTTT.

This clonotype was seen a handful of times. Here the CDR3 reads CASSADSYGPLHF. The CDR3 bases are TGTGCCAGCAGCGCCGACAGTTACGGTCCCCTCCACTTT. The genes are TRBV6-4 and TRBJ1-6; D possibly corresponds to TRBD1 (5 bases). Trimming removed 6 bases at V and 13 bases at J, with 16 bases between. The germline CDR1 and CDR2 sequences are MRHNA and SNTAGT. This CDR3 has 13 amino acids.